The clone carrying this T cell receptor beta chain has a handful of counts. Its antigen is not identified. This CDR3 has 12 amino acids. Trimming cost V 11 bases and J 2 bases, with 13 bases left between them. CDR1 MNHNS and CDR2 SASEGT come from the germline V gene. The data are from a study of vaccination and CD4 T cells after COVID-19. The assay that was used to sequence DNA from cultured CD4+ T cells was the Oncomine TCR Beta short-read assay. Genomic DNA was drawn out of CD4+ T cells grown in culture. TCRdb re-derived calls from the PCR reads in MiXCR, one entry per CDR3 protein. The repertoire consists of over 8,500 distinct CDR3 sequences, with almost 30% occurring once and the leading ten covering less than 15%. The treatment is: roughly nine-day PBMC culture with coronavirus spike peptide pools or control peptides (ViraFEST assay). One should note that the unexposed donor's CD4+ T cells were collected before the COVID-19 pandemic (2011-2018).

The genes are TRBV6-1 and TRBJ2-7; maybe TRBD2 (6 bases). The material sequenced was CD4+ T cells from blood, cultured in vitro. The source of this sequence is a human donor in good health. CDR3 protein: CAASGATYEQYF. Written as DNA, the CDR3 is TGTGCCGCTTCGGGAGCAACCTACGAGCAGTACTTC.